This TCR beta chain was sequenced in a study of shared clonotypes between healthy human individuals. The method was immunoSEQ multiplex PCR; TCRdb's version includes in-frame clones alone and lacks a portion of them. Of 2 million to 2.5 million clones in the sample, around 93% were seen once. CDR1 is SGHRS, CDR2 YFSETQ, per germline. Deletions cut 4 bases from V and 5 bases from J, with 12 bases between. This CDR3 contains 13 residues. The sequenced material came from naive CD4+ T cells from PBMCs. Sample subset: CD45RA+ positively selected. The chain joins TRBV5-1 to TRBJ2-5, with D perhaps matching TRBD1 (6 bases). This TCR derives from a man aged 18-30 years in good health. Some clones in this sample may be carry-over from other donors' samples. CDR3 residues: CASSVQGSETQYF. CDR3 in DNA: TGCGCCAGCAGCGTACAGGGATCCGAGACCCAGTACTTC.